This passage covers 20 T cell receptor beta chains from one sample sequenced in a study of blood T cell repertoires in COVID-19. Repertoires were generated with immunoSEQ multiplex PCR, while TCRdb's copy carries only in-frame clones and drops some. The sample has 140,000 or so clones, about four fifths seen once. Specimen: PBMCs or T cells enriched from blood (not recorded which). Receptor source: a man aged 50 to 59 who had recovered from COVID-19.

Written as DNA, the CDR3 is TGTGCCAGCAGCTTAGTTCTGAGGACCGGGGAGCTGTTTTTT. It is translated as CASSLVLRTGELFF. The rearrangement joins TRBV7-9 to TRBJ2-2; D is unresolved. Germline assignment: CDR1 SEHNR and CDR2 FQNEAQ (reference sequence). The CDR3 sequence is 14 residues long. Trimming shortened V by 1 base and J by 5 bases, and 8 bases separated the two germline ends.

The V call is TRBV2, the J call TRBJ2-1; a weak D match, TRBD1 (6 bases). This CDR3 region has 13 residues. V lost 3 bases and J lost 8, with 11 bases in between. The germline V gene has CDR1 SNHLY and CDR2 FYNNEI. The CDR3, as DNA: TGTGCCAGCAGTGACCAAACAGGGCATGAGCAGTTCTTC. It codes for CASSDQTGHEQFF.

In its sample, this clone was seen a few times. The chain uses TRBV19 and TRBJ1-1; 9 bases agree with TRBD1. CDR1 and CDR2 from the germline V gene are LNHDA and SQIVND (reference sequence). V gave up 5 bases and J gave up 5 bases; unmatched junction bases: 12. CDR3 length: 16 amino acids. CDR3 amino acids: CASSPYLGTGRTEAFF. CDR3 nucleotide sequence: TGTGCCAGTAGTCCATACCTTGGGACAGGGCGTACTGAAGCTTTCTTT.

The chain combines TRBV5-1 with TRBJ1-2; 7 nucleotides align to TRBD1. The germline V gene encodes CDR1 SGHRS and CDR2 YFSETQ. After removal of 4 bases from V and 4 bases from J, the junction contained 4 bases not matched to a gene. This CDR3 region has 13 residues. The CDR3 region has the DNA TGCGCCAGCAGCGACGGACAGGTCTATGGCTACACCTTC. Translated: CASSDGQVYGYTF.

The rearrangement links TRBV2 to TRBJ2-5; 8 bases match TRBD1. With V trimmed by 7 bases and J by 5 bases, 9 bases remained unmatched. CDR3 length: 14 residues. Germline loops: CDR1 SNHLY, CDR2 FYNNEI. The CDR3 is CASKDREGSETQYF. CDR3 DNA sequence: TGTGCCAGCAAGGACAGGGAAGGTTCGGAGACCCAGTACTTC.

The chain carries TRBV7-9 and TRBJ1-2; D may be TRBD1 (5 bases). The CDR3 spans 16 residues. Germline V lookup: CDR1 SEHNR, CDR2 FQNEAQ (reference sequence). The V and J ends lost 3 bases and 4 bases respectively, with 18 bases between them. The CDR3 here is CASSFSPTGDPYGYTF. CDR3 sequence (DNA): TGTGCCAGCAGCTTTTCGCCCACAGGTGATCCCTATGGCTACACCTTC.

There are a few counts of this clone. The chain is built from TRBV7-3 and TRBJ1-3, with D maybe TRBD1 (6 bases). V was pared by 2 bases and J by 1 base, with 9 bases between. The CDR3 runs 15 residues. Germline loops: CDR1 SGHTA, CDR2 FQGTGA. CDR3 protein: CASSLQGQSGNTIYF. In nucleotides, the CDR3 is TGTGCCAGCAGCTTACAGGGGCAATCTGGAAACACCATATATTTT.

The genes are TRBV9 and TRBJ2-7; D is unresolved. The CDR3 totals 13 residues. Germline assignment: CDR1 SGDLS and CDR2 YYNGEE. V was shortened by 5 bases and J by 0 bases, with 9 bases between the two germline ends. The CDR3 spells CASSSGSSYEQYF. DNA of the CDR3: TGTGCCAGCAGTTCAGGTAGCTCCTACGAGCAGTACTTC.

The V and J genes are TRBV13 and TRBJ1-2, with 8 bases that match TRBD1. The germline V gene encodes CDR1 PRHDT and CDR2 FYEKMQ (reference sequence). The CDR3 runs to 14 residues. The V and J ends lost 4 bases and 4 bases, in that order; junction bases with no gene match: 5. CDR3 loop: CASSSRQGPYGYTF. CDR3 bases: TGTGCCAGCAGCTCCAGACAGGGGCCCTATGGCTACACCTTC.

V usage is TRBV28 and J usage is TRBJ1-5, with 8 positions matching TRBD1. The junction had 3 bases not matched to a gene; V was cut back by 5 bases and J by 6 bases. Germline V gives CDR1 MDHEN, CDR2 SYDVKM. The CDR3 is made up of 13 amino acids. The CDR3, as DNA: TGTGCCAGCAGTCAGGACAGGGTTCAGCCCCAGCATTTT. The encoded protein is CASSQDRVQPQHF.

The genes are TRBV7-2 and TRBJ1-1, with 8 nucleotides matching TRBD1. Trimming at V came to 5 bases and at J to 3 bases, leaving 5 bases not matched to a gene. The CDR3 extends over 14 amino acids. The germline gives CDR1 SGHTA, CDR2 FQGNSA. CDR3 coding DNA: TGTGCCAGCAGCCGCCAGGGGGCAGACACTGAAGCTTTCTTT. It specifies CASSRQGADTEAFF. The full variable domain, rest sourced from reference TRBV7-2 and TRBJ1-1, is GAGVSQSPSNKVTEKGKDVELRCDPISGHTALYWYRQSLGQGLEFLIYFQGNSAPDKSGLPSDRFSAERTGGSVSTLTIQRTQQEDSAVYLCASSRQGADTEAFFGQGTRLTVV.

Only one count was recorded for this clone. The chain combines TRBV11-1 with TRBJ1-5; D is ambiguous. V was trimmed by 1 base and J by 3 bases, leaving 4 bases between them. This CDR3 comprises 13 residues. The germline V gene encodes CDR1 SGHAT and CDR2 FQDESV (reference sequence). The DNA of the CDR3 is TGTGCCAGCAGCTTAGGTCTCAATCAGCCCCAGCATTTT. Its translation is CASSLGLNQPQHF.

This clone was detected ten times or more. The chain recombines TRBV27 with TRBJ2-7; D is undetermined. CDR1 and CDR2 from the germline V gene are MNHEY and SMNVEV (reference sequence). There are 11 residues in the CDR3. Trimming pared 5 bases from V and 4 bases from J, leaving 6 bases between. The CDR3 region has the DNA TGTGCCAGCAGTCTCCTATACGAGCAGTACTTC. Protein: CASSLLYEQYF.

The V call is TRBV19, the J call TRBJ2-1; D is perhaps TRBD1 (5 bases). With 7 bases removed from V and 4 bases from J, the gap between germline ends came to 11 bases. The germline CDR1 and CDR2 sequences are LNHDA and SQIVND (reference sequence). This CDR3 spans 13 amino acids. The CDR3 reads CASTETDYNEQFF. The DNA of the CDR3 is TGTGCCAGTACCGAGACAGATTACAATGAGCAGTTCTTC. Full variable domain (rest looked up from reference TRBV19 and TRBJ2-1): DGGITQSPKYLFRKEGQNVTLSCEQNLNHDAMYWYRQDPGQGLRLIYYSQIVNDFQKGDIAEGYSVSREKKESFPLTVTSAQKNPTAFYLCASTETDYNEQFFGPGTRLTVL.

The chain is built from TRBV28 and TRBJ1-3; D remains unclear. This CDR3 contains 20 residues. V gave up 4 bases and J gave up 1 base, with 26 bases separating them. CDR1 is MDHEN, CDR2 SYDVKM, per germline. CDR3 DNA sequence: TGTGCCAGCAGTTCCGGCCGGAGAGTTAACGGCGGACTTTCTGGAAACACCATATATTTT. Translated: CASSSGRRVNGGLSGNTIYF. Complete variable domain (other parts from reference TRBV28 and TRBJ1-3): DVKVTQSSRYLVKRTGEKVFLECVQDMDHENMFWYRQDPGLGLRLIYFSYDVKMKEKGDIPEGYSVSREKKERFSLILESASTNQTSMYLCASSSGRRVNGGLSGNTIYFGEGSWLTVV.

The CDR3 reads CASSLDRGHGYTF. CDR3 DNA sequence: TGCGCCAGCAGCTTGGACAGGGGGCATGGCTACACCTTC. This sequence joins TRBV5-1 and TRBJ1-2, with 9 bases aligning to TRBD1. This CDR3 contains 13 residues. In germline, CDR1 is SGHRS, CDR2 YFSETQ. Unmatched junction bases numbered 0, after V lost 0 bases and J lost 6 bases.

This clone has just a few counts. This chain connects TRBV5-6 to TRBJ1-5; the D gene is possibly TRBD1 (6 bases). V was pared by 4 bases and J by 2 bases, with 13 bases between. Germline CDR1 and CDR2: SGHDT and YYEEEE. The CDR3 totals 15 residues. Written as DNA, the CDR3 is TGTGCCAGCAGCCCCGCGGCAGGGGGCAATCAGCCCCAGCATTTT. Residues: CASSPAAGGNQPQHF. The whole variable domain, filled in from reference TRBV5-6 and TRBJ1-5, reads DAGVTQSPTHLIKTRGQQVTLRCSPKSGHDTVSWYQQALGQGPQFIFQYYEEEERQRGNFPDRFSGHQFPNYSSELNVNALLLGDSALYLCASSPAAGGNQPQHFGDGTRLSIL.

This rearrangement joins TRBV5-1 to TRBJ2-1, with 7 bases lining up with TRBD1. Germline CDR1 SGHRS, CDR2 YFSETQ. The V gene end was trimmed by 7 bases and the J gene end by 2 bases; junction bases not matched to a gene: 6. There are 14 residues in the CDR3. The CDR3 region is CASGRDRTYNEQFF. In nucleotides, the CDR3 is TGCGCCAGCGGAAGGGACAGAACCTACAATGAGCAGTTCTTC.

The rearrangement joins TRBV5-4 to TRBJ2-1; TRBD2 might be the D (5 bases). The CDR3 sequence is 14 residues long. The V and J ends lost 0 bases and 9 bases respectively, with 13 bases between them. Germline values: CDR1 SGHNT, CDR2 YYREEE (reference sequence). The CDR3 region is CASSLERYGSEQFF. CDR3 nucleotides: TGTGCCAGCAGCTTGGAAAGGTATGGGAGTGAGCAGTTCTTC.

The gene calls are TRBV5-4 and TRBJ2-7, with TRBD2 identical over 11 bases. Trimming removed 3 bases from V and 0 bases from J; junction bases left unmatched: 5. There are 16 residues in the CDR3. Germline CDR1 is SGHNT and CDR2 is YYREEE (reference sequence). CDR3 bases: TGTGCCAGCAGCTCCATCCTAGCGGGGGGCTCCTACGAGCAGTACTTC. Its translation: CASSSILAGGSYEQYF.